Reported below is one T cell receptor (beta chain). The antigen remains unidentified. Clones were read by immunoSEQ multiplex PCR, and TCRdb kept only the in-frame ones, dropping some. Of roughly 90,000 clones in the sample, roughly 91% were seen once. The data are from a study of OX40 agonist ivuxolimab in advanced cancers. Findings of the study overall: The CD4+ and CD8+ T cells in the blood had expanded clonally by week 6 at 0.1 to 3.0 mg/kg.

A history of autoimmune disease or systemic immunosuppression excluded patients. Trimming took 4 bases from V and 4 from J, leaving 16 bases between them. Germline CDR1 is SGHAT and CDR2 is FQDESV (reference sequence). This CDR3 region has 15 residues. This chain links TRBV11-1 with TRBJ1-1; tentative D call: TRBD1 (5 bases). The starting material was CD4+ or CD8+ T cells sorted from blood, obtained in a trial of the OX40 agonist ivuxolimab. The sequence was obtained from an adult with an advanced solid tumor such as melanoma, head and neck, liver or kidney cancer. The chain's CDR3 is CASSSTGAGGTEAFF. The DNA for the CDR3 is TGTGCCAGCAGCTCAACCGGGGCCGGAGGCACTGAAGCTTTCTTT. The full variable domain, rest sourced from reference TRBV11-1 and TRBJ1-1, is EAEVAQSPRYKITEKSQAVAFWCDPISGHATLYWYRQILGQGPELLVQFQDESVVDDSQLPKDRFSAERLKGVDSTLKIQPAELGDSAMYLCASSSTGAGGTEAFFGQGTRLTVV.